Below are 25 T cell receptor beta chains sequenced from a single sample in a study of blood T cell repertoires in COVID-19. Assay used: immunoSEQ multiplex PCR; TCRdb lists only in-frame clones, some missing. The top ten hold roughly 0.8% of the sample, which has roughly 250,000 clones, around 88% seen once. Sequencing was done on a sample of peripheral blood. The source is a man aged 25 to 40 with acute or convalescent COVID-19.

This chain uses TRBV5-6 with TRBJ1-5, with D uncertain. The CDR3 spans 16 residues. Trimming cost V 0 bases and J 5 bases, with 15 bases left between them. Germline loops: CDR1 SGHDT, CDR2 YYEEEE. The CDR3 region is CASSLAPGGVYQPQHF. The CDR3, as DNA: TGTGCCAGCAGCTTGGCCCCAGGCGGGGTATATCAGCCCCAGCATTTT.

V and J are TRBV7-9 and TRBJ2-7, with 7 bases identical to TRBD1. The germline V gene has CDR1 SEHNR and CDR2 FQNEAQ (reference sequence). The V gene end was trimmed by 5 bases and the J gene end by 5 bases; junction bases not matched to a gene: 12. The CDR3 has 15 amino acids. For the CDR3, the DNA is TGTGCCAGCAGCCCACTGCAAGCAGGGGGTCACGAGCAGTACTTC. It yields the protein CASSPLQAGGHEQYF. Supplemented by reference TRBV7-9 and TRBJ2-7, the full variable domain reads DTGVSQNPRHKITKRGQNVTFRCDPISEHNRLYWYRQTLGQGPEFLTYFQNEAQLEKSRLLSDRFSAERPKGSFSTLEIQRTEQGDSAMYLCASSPLQAGGHEQYFGPGTRLTVT.

CDR3 loop: CASSLRQVPSEFF. As DNA, the CDR3 is TGTGCCAGCAGCCTCCGACAGGTCCCCAGCGAGTTCTTC. This chain links TRBV12-3 or TRBV12-4 with TRBJ2-1, with D possibly TRBD1 on 6 matching bases. Trimming shortened V by 6 bases and J by 14 bases, and 20 bases separated the two germline ends. The CDR3 is made up of 13 amino acids.

The chain uses TRBV10-2 and TRBJ1-4; possibly TRBD1 for D (6 bases). The germline CDR1 and CDR2 sequences are WSHSY and SAAADI. The ends were cut back, 6 bases at V and 7 bases at J, with 12 bases in the middle. The CDR3 is 13 amino acids. The CDR3 reads CASRLDSFEKLFF. As DNA, the CDR3 is TGCGCCAGCAGGCTGGACAGCTTTGAAAAACTGTTTTTT.

J is TRBJ2-7 and V is TRBV4-1; the match to TRBD1 covers 8 bases. The CDR3 consists of 14 residues. Germline V gene lookup returns CDR1 MGHRA and CDR2 YSYEKL. V lost 1 base to trimming and J lost 6 bases; unmatched junction nucleotides: 5. As DNA, the CDR3 is TGCGCCAGCAGCCAAGTCGGACAGGGACGCGAGCAGTACTTC. Translating gives CASSQVGQGREQYF.

J is TRBJ1-2 and V is TRBV25-1; 7 bases agree with TRBD1. Looked up from germline, CDR1 is MGHDK and CDR2 is SYGVNS. J lost 8 bases, V lost 4 bases, and 7 bases had no gene match. The CDR3 has 13 residues. The DNA for the CDR3 is TGTGCCAGCAGTGGTGACAGGGCCCGAGGCTACACCTTC. It is translated as CASSGDRARGYTF.

V and J are TRBV11-2 and TRBJ1-6; D remains unclear. Per the germline V gene, CDR1 is SGHAT and CDR2 is FQNNGV. CDR3 length equals 15 residues. V lost 5 bases and J lost 10, with 18 bases in between. The CDR3 bases are TGTGCCAGCAGCCACTTAGAGGGAGTAAACTCACCCCTCCACTTT. Residues: CASSHLEGVNSPLHF.

This rearrangement joins TRBV14 to TRBJ1-2; no clear D. Trimming stripped 0 bases from V and 2 bases from J, with 10 bases between. There are 15 residues in the CDR3. The germline CDR1 and CDR2 sequences are SGHDN and FVKESK. CDR3 DNA sequence: TGTGCCAGCAGCCAAGAAGCCTTATCCAACTATGGCTACACCTTC. Translation: CASSQEALSNYGYTF.

The CDR3 loop reads CASSLPGTNTEAFF. CDR3 DNA: TGTGCCAGCAGCCTTCCAGGAACGAACACTGAAGCTTTCTTT. The genes are TRBV14 and TRBJ1-1; no reliable D call. The CDR3 loop spans 14 amino acids. Trimming removed 4 bases from V and 1 base from J, with 10 bases in between. Germline CDR1 SGHDN, CDR2 FVKESK. The whole variable domain, filled in from reference TRBV14 and TRBJ1-1, reads EAGVTQFPSHSVIEKGQTVTLRCDPISGHDNLYWYRRVMGKEIKFLLHFVKESKQDESGMPNNRFLAERTGGTYSTLKVQPAELEDSGVYFCASSLPGTNTEAFFGQGTRLTVV.

This clone showed up just once. DNA of the CDR3: TGTGCCAGCTCACCAGTGCAGATCTTGAACACTGAAGCTTTCTTT. Amino acids: CASSPVQILNTEAFF. V is TRBV18 and J is TRBJ1-1; D is undetermined. V dropped 2 bases and J dropped 0 bases, with 10 bases sitting between them. This CDR3 is built from 15 residues. The germline gives CDR1 KGHSH, CDR2 LQKENI.

The gene calls are TRBV6-5 and TRBJ2-7, with 7 bases aligning to TRBD1. From germline, CDR1 is MNHEY and CDR2 SVGAGI. The CDR3 has 14 amino acids. V lost 6 bases to trimming and J lost 2 bases; unmatched junction nucleotides: 7. For the CDR3, the DNA is TGTGCCAGCAGAGACCGACAGGGAACCTACGAGCAGTACTTC. The encoded protein is CASRDRQGTYEQYF.

The CDR3 DNA reads TGCGCCAGCAGTGGGACAGGGGACTATGGCTACACCTTC. This translates into CASSGTGDYGYTF. The genes are TRBV10-2 and TRBJ1-2; 9 bases are shared with TRBD1. Trimming at V came to 4 bases and at J to 3 bases, leaving 0 bases not matched to a gene. CDR1 is WSHSY and CDR2 is SAAADI in the germline V gene. CDR3 size: 13 residues.

This chain links TRBV5-6 with TRBJ1-4, with 8 bases that match TRBD1. V lost 1 base to trimming and J lost 11 bases; unmatched junction nucleotides: 16. The CDR3 covers 17 residues. Germline CDR1 reads SGHDT; CDR2 reads YYEEEE. The CDR3 coding sequence is TGTGCCAGCAGCTTGAGCGTAACAAGTTCAGGACAGGGTAAACTGTTTTTT. Translated: CASSLSVTSSGQGKLFF.

The CDR3 spells CASSPTGYNTEAFF. For the CDR3, the DNA is TGCGCCAGCAGTCCTACAGGGTATAACACTGAAGCTTTCTTT. The chain uses TRBV10-2 and TRBJ1-1; D is perhaps TRBD1 (6 bases). The CDR3 loop spans 14 amino acids. Germline V gene sequence: CDR1 WSHSY, CDR2 SAAADI. Trimming left V 5 bases short and J 2 bases short, with 12 bases between.

The chain is built from TRBV19 and TRBJ1-2; TRBD1 is a possible D gene (5 bases). The ends were cut back, 3 bases at V and 6 bases at J, with 11 bases in the middle. CDR1 LNHDA and CDR2 SQIVND come from the germline V gene (reference sequence). The CDR3 is made up of 13 amino acids. CDR3 loop: CASSMQGRDGYTF. Here the CDR3 DNA reads TGTGCCAGTAGTATGCAGGGTCGCGATGGCTACACCTTC.

The chain links TRBV6-6 to TRBJ2-6; 8 bases map to TRBD1. J was trimmed by 3 bases and V by 5 bases; bases with no gene match: 15. The CDR3 consists of 19 residues. Germline CDR1 reads MNHNY; CDR2 reads SVGAGI (reference sequence). As DNA, the CDR3 is TGTGCCAGCAGTCCAAATACAGGGGGTGCAACCCTTGGGGCCAACGTCCTGACTTTC. Its translation is CASSPNTGGATLGANVLTF.

This sequence joins TRBV6-1 and TRBJ1-4; D perhaps matches TRBD1 (6 bases). The germline CDR1 and CDR2 sequences are MNHNS and SASEGT. This CDR3 is 16 amino acids long. The V end lost 4 bases, the J end lost 0 bases, and 12 bases lay between the germline ends. This CDR3 is CASSAVGGATNEKLFF. In nucleotides, the CDR3 is TGTGCCAGCAGTGCCGTAGGGGGAGCAACTAATGAAAAACTGTTTTTT.

The chain joins TRBV4-1 to TRBJ2-7, with D hard to call. The germline V and J ends were trimmed by 4 bases and 2 bases, with 15 bases remaining between them. This CDR3 region has 15 residues. CDR1 is MGHRA and CDR2 is YSYEKL in the germline V gene. The CDR3 nucleotides are TGCGCCAGCAGCCGATCATCCAAAGAGACCTACGAGCAGTACTTC. Protein sequence: CASSRSSKETYEQYF.

This chain uses TRBV27 with TRBJ1-5; 8 positions agree with TRBD1. In germline, CDR1 is MNHEY, CDR2 SMNVEV (reference sequence). V shed 5 bases and J 5 bases; nucleotides not matched to a gene: 8. The length of the CDR3 is 15 residues. The CDR3 spells CASSHGQGGYQPQHF. The CDR3, as DNA: TGTGCCAGCAGTCACGGACAGGGAGGTTATCAGCCCCAGCATTTT.

This clone has only a few counts. CDR3 amino acids: CASSQDGQSNYGYTF. The DNA for the CDR3 is TGTGCCAGCAGCCAAGATGGGCAGTCTAACTATGGCTACACCTTC. This chain joins TRBV4-2 and TRBJ1-2; D is unresolved. The V gene lost 0 bases and the J gene lost 0 bases, with 8 bases spanning the gap. Germline V gene data show CDR1 as LGHNA and CDR2 as YNFKEQ. The CDR3 loop spans 15 amino acids.

This rearrangement joins TRBV28 to TRBJ2-7; no clear D gene. With 5 bases removed from V and 9 bases from J, the gap between germline ends came to 17 bases. The CDR3 runs 13 residues. Germline V gene data show CDR1 as MDHEN and CDR2 as SYDVKM. This chain's CDR3 is CASSLENPSGQYF. CDR3 coding DNA: TGTGCCAGCAGTCTCGAAAACCCGTCCGGGCAGTACTTC. The complete variable domain, with remaining parts taken from reference TRBV28 and TRBJ2-7, reads DVKVTQSSRYLVKRTGEKVFLECVQDMDHENMFWYRQDPGLGLRLIYFSYDVKMKEKGDIPEGYSVSREKKERFSLILESASTNQTSMYLCASSLENPSGQYFGPGTRLTVT.

The chain links TRBV5-5 to TRBJ1-4; TRBD1 matches at 7 bases. CDR1 and CDR2 (germline): SGHKS, YYEKEE (reference sequence). V trimming: 4 bases; J trimming: 14 bases; junction bases outside the gene matches: 8. The CDR3 runs to 12 residues. The CDR3 sequence: CASSTHRGSLFF. CDR3 DNA: TGTGCCAGCAGCACACACAGGGGATCGCTGTTTTTT.

The rearrangement joins TRBV7-9 to TRBJ2-6; 7 bases map to TRBD1. CDR3 length: 16 amino acids. Trimming at V came to 5 bases and at J to 4 bases, leaving 8 bases not matched to a gene. The germline V gene has CDR1 SEHNR and CDR2 FQNEAQ (reference sequence). CDR3: CASSADRVAGANVLTF. DNA of the CDR3: TGTGCCAGCAGCGCCGACAGGGTGGCCGGGGCCAACGTCCTGACTTTC. Together with reference TRBV7-9 and TRBJ2-6, the CDR3 gives the full variable domain: DTGVSQNPRHKITKRGQNVTFRCDPISEHNRLYWYRQTLGQGPEFLTYFQNEAQLEKSRLLSDRFSAERPKGSFSTLEIQRTEQGDSAMYLCASSADRVAGANVLTFGAGSRLTVL.

This clone was counted once. V usage is TRBV3-1 (or the pseudogene TRBV3-2) and J usage is TRBJ2-1; 10 bases line up with TRBD1. Per the germline V gene, CDR1 is LGHDT and CDR2 is YNNKEL (reference sequence). Unmatched junction bases numbered 4, after V lost 4 bases and J lost 4 bases. This CDR3 contains 15 residues. The CDR3 here is CASSPGDRGYNEQFF. The DNA of the CDR3 is TGTGCCAGCAGCCCCGGGGACAGGGGTTACAATGAGCAGTTCTTC.

The chain couples TRBV11-2 to TRBJ2-7; the match to TRBD2 covers 8 bases. CDR1 SGHAT and CDR2 FQNNGV come from the germline V gene. Losses at the gene ends were 5 bases for V and 3 bases for J; bases not matched to a gene: 9. The CDR3 totals 15 residues. Here the CDR3 DNA reads TGTGCCAGCAGCCACTGGGCGGGGGGCCTCTACGAGCAGTACTTC. Residues: CASSHWAGGLYEQYF.